This T cell receptor beta chain was sequenced during a study of T cell responses to AZD1222 COVID-19 vaccine. Study-wide background: Samples with a second dose at about 4 or about 12 weeks were pooled together.

This clone was seen a single time. The target antigen is unknown. Broader study findings: When two AZD1222 doses had been given, Spike-specific TCR breadth and depth rose. CD4 TCRs linked to vaccination spanned spike, dominating at 160-218 and 743-854. A mostly white British donor set with more females was recruited, and clonal diversity was possibly underestimated.

Some clones are missing from TCRdb's copy, which holds only in-frame ones; the method was immunoSEQ multiplex PCR. Altogether 100,000 to 150,000 clones are present, just over 90% being singletons, with the ten largest covering roughly 7%. Sample: peripheral blood, taken on day 0 of AZD1222 vaccination. The TCR originated in an adult in good health.

The CDR3 reads CASTPPTPATEAFF. CDR3 nucleotides: TGTGCCAGCACCCCCCCAACACCAGCCACTGAAGCTTTCTTT. The rearrangement joins TRBV28 to TRBJ1-1; D call uncertain. V lost 7 bases to trimming and J lost 4 bases, with 16 bases between them. The CDR3 is made up of 14 amino acids. Germline V CDR1 and CDR2: MDHEN, SYDVKM.